The 12 T cell receptor beta chains in this list originate from one sample, sequenced in a study of T-cell reconstitution after alpha-beta-depleted transplantation in children. Preparation of the TCRbeta library was carried out with unique molecular identifiers. TCRdb re-derived calls from the PCR reads in MiXCR, one entry per CDR3 protein. In the table there are almost 500,000 distinct CDR3 sequences, approximately 12% of which are singletons. Here the sequenced sample was PBMCs from the stem cell graft donor, taken from the stem cell graft. The receptors were gathered from a human donor who donated a stem cell graft to a child with combined immunodeficiency.

The V gene is TRBV7-8, the J gene TRBJ2-2, with TRBD1 identical over 9 bases. The CDR3 is made up of 17 amino acids. Germline V gene lookup returns CDR1 SGHVS and CDR2 FQNEAQ. V trimming: 7 bases; J trimming: 3 bases; junction bases outside the gene matches: 12. CDR3 protein: CASNIQGARSHTGELFF. The CDR3 DNA follows: TGTGCCAGCAACATACAGGGGGCGCGGTCCCACACCGGGGAGCTGTTTTTT.

This clonotype was detected only a few times. V gene TRBV14 combines with J gene TRBJ2-4; D call uncertain. CDR3 length equals 13 residues. CDR1 and CDR2 (germline): SGHDN, FVKESK. Trimming left V 2 bases short and J 9 bases short, with 11 bases between. DNA of the CDR3: TGTGCCAGCAGCCAAACCCTCGCCGCCATTCAGTACTTC. Amino acid sequence: CASSQTLAAIQYF.

This clonotype was detected a few times. The chain is built from TRBV20-1 and TRBJ2-1; 8 nucleotides align to TRBD1. J lost 8 bases, V lost 0 bases, and 6 bases had no gene match. Germline-derived CDR1 and CDR2 are DFQATT and SNEGSKA (reference sequence). The CDR3 covers 14 residues. The CDR3 is CSARDSGGGYEQFF. CDR3 in DNA: TGCAGTGCTAGAGATTCAGGGGGCGGATATGAGCAGTTCTTC.

The sample holds a few counts of this clonotype. The chain couples TRBV11-2 to TRBJ2-3, with 9 bases lining up with TRBD1. The CDR3 is 16 amino acids. Trimming at V came to 4 bases and at J to 3 bases, leaving 8 bases not matched to a gene. The germline V gene has CDR1 SGHAT and CDR2 FQNNGV. CDR3 nucleotides: TGTGCCAGCAGCTCCTACCGGGACAGGGCAACAGATACGCAGTATTTT. Its translation: CASSSYRDRATDTQYF.

The J gene is TRBJ2-1, the V gene TRBV6-1, with TRBD1 identical over 7 bases. V was clipped by 5 bases and J by 7 bases; unmatched bases: 5. The CDR3 runs 13 residues. Germline V gene lookup returns CDR1 MNHNS and CDR2 SASEGT. CDR3 in amino acids: CASSKGQYNEQFF. The DNA of the CDR3 is TGTGCCAGCAGTAAGGGACAGTATAATGAGCAGTTCTTC.

The V and J genes are TRBV24-1 and TRBJ1-2; possibly TRBD1 for D (5 bases). The CDR3 has 15 residues. V was trimmed by 5 bases and J by 4 bases, leaving 16 bases between them. The germline CDR1 and CDR2 sequences are KGHDR and SFDVKD. CDR3 in DNA: TGTGCCACCAGTGCTCTCACCGGGACTGCCTATGGCTACACCTTC. Its protein product is CATSALTGTAYGYTF.

This clonotype showed up just a few times. This chain joins TRBV12-3 or TRBV12-4 and TRBJ2-2; 7 positions match TRBD1. Unmatched junction bases numbered 6, after V lost 4 bases and J lost 10 bases. The CDR3 sequence is 13 residues long. The CDR3 here is CASSSDREPELFF. As DNA, the CDR3 is TGTGCCAGCAGTTCCGACAGGGAACCGGAGCTGTTTTTT.

V usage is TRBV24-1 and J usage is TRBJ1-1, with D perhaps matching TRBD1 (5 bases). Germline lookup yields CDR1 KGHDR and CDR2 SFDVKD. V lost 1 base and J 6 bases, leaving 8 bases between the germline ends. The CDR3 totals 13 residues. The CDR3 region is CATSDLSGSEAFF. CDR3 nucleotides: TGTGCCACCAGTGATTTATCAGGGTCTGAAGCTTTCTTT.

This chain uses TRBV15 with TRBJ2-1, with D unresolved. From germline, CDR1 is LNHNV and CDR2 YYDKDF (reference sequence). The V gene lost 0 bases and the J gene lost 9 bases, with 6 bases spanning the gap. CDR3 length: 12 amino acids. The DNA of the CDR3 is TGTGCCACCAGCAGAGATCGGATTGAGCAGTTCTTC. Its translation is CATSRDRIEQFF. Looking up the rest from reference TRBV15 and TRBJ2-1 gives the full variable domain: DAMVIQNPRYQVTQFGKPVTLSCSQTLNHNVMYWYQQKSSQAPKLLFHYYDKDFNNEADTPDNFQSRRPNTSFCFLDIRSPGLGDTAMYLCATSRDRIEQFFGPGTRLTVL.

This clonotype was counted at least ten times. The V call is TRBV15, the J call TRBJ2-4, with D tentatively TRBD1 or TRBD2 (5 bases each). This CDR3 spans 18 amino acids. Germline V lookup: CDR1 LNHNV, CDR2 YYDKDF (reference sequence). Trimming took off 0 bases at V and 0 bases at J, with 15 bases between the two ends. For the CDR3, the DNA is TGTGCCACCAGCAGAGATCCGGGACGAGTGTTAGCCAAAAACATTCAGTACTTC. Its translation is CATSRDPGRVLAKNIQYF.

This clonotype was observed many times. This chain joins TRBV7-9 and TRBJ2-7; D is undetermined. This CDR3 is built from 12 residues. Deletions cut 3 bases from V and 3 bases from J, with 6 bases between. In germline, CDR1 is SEHNR, CDR2 FQNEAQ (reference sequence). The CDR3 DNA is TGTGCCAGCAGCTTTTCTTTCTACGAGCAGTACTTC. Amino acids: CASSFSFYEQYF.

This clonotype showed up many times. The chain couples TRBV11-2 to TRBJ2-3; no clear D. CDR1 is SGHAT and CDR2 is FQNNGV in the germline V gene. Trimming left V 0 bases short and J 2 bases short, with 9 bases between. The CDR3 has 15 residues. Here the CDR3 reads CASSLDVGHTDTQYF. The CDR3 DNA sequence: TGTGCCAGCAGCTTAGATGTGGGCCACACAGATACGCAGTATTTT.